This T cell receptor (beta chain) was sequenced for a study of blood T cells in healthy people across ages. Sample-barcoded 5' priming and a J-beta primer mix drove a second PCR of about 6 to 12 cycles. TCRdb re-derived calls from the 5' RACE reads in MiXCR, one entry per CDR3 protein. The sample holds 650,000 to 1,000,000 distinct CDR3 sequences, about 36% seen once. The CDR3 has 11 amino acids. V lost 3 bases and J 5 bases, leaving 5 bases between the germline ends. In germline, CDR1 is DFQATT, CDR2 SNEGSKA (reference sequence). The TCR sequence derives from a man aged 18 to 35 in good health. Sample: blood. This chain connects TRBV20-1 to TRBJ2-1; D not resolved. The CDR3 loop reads CSARMDNEQFF. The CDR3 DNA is TGCAGTGCTAGGATGGACAATGAGCAGTTCTTC.